The clone carrying this TCR beta chain came up a few times. Its matching antigen is unknown. The sample originates from a study of CD8 T cells in ankylosing spondylitis. Study-wide results and limits: A TCR beta motif of eight highly homologous variants appeared characteristic of ankylosing spondylitis blood. As reported, disease-linked clones showed significant enrichment in matched ankylosing spondylitis synovial fluid.

From germline, CDR1 is SEHNR and CDR2 FQNEAQ (reference sequence). The V gene lost 10 bases and the J gene lost 7 bases, with 5 bases spanning the gap. This CDR3 is 9 amino acids long. TCRdb re-analysed the 5' RACE reads in MiXCR, keeping a single row per CDR3 protein. The sample carries about 480,000 distinct CDR3 sequences, under 20% recorded once. The sequence derives from a male donor with ankylosing spondylitis. This chain connects TRBV7-9 to TRBJ2-1; D call uncertain. The sequenced material came from blood, either unsorted or a sorted T cell fraction (not recorded which). CDR3 sequence: CATPNEQFF. The CDR3 DNA reads TGTGCCACCCCTAATGAGCAGTTCTTC.